What follows describes a single T cell receptor (beta chain). Which antigen it targets is not known. No quality values exist for individual bases; no much larger clone is one base distant. Evidence of autoimmunity was found in all CD3G-deficient patients, and more severe autoimmunity was observed in two of the patients. Patients ranged from 2 to 39 years of age at testing and had reduced naive and increased memory CD4+ and CD8+ T-cell proportions. More than five individuals with CD3G deficiency made up the patient group. An international network of physicians spanning the United States, Europe and Asia provided the patient samples and clinical data. Peripheral blood mononuclear cells were isolated by Ficoll density separation. A FACSAria cell sorter was used to isolate CD3+ CD8+ CD4- T cells. This record belongs to a study of regulatory T cells (dated by TCRdb to the late 2010s). For the wider study: Between CD3G-deficient patients and healthy controls, the study compared T-cell receptor beta repertoires in sorted regulatory T cells, conventional CD4+ T cells and CD8+ T cells. What the work shows at the level of the full study, not this receptor alone: CD8+ T cells from patients showed a nonsignificant trend toward lower Shannon entropy than control CD8+ cells. Repertoires from patients had restricted unique TRB V-J pairs and skewed V and J gene usage, with the strongest effect in regulatory T cells.

For the multiplex PCR, 52 forward TRBV primers and 13 reverse TRBJ primers were used, and amplification bias was corrected with both assay-based and computational methods. Within the immunoSEQ assay, multiplex PCR amplified rearranged TRB loci from genomic DNA. Sequencing of the TRB amplicons was done on an Illumina HiSeq platform. The paper's data handling went like this. Custom algorithms error-filtered the raw sequences and aligned the raw sequences to reference gene sequences, after which the immunoSEQ online tools were used for analysis. The frequencies of productive and nonproductive TRB rearrangements were evaluated among unique sequences as well as among total sequences. Hydrophobicity and amino acid composition of residues 6 and 7 within the TRB CDR3 were used to estimate the potential for self-reactivity. Group comparisons used t tests, Mann-Whitney tests or two-way ANOVA run in Prism software. TCRdb's version of the immuneACCESS table is confined to in-frame rearrangements and falls short of the full clone set. An unresolved V gene accounts for under half of the shortfall where checked; the remainder is of unknown origin. That table gives V, J and clone size, and the DNA gave D and trimming. The sample has several thousand clones on record, less than 85% of them singletons. The ten largest clonotypes hold just over 30% of the sample.

Specimen: CD8+ T cells sorted from blood. This receptor was taken from a child aged 5 to 17 with CD3G deficiency.

CDR3 reads: CASSLGRGDEQFF. The nucleotide sequence is TGTGCCAGCAGCTTAGGACGGGGGGATGAGCAGTTCTTC. The chain is assembled from TRBV7-5 and TRBJ2-1; the table's D call, TRBD2, was not checked against the DNA. TRBV7-5 is recorded as a pseudogene. The CDR3, from cysteine to phenylalanine, totals 13 residues. The read is trimmed to its CDR3 DNA, 39 bases read in frame from base 1.